The TCR beta chain under discussion was sequenced for a study of blood T cell repertoires in COVID-19. Study-level background: Sites in the United States, Italy and Spain provided acute and convalescent COVID-19 samples.

In the original workflow: Amplification of reference gene primers provided the estimated nucleated cell counts. Profiled with immunoSEQ multiplex PCR; TCRdb holds only in-frame clones, not every one. D and trimming were read from the DNA, whereas the V and J calls and clone size are those reported in that table. The sample gives over 200,000 clones, more than 75% of which show up once; around 16% is in the top ten. CDR1 MNHNS and CDR2 SASEGT come from the germline V gene. The CDR3 length is 14 residues. Between the trimmed V and J ends, which lost 1 base and 4 bases, there was a span of 10 bases. Participants came from fewer than 25 US areas, aged about 18 to 89 years. Categorization into cohorts depended on clinical history that participants reported.

This sequence joins TRBV6-1 and TRBJ1-2; no clear D gene. What was sequenced was PBMCs or T cells enriched from blood (not recorded which). The TCR originated in a man aged 18-30 years who had recovered from COVID-19. The CDR3 region has the DNA TGTGCCAGCAGTGAAGGGGAGAATCCCTATGGCTACACCTTC. Translating it yields CASSEGENPYGYTF.